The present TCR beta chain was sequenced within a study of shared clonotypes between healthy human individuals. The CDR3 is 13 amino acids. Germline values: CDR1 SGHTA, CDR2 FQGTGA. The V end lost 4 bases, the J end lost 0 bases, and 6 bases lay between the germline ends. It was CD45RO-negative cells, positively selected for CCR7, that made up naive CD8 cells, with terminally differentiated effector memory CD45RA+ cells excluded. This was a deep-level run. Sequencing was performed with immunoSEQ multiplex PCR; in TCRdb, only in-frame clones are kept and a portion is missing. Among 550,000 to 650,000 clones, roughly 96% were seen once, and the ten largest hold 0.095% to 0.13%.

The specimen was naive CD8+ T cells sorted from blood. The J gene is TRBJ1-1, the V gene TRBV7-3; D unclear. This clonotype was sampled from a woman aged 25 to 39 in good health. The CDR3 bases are TGTGCCAGCAGCTCGATGGTGAACACTGAAGCTTTCTTT. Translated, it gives CASSSMVNTEAFF.